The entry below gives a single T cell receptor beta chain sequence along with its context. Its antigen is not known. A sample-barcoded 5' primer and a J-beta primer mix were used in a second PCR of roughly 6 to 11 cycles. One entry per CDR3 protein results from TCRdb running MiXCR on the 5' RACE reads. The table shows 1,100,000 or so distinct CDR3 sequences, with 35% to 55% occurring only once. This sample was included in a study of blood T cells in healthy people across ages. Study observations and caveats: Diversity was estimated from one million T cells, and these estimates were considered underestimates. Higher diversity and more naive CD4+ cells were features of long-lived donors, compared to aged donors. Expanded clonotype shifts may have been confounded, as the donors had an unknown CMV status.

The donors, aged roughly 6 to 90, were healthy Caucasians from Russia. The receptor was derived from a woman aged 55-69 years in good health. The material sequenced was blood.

The CDR3 DNA reads TGTGCCACCAGCAGAGACCGAGGGATTGGGTACAATGAGCAGTTCTTC. Its translation: CATSRDRGIGYNEQFF. The chain recombines TRBV15 with TRBJ2-1; possible D gene TRBD2, 5 bases. V dropped 0 bases and J dropped 4 bases, with 13 bases sitting between them. CDR3 length: 16 amino acids. Germline assignment: CDR1 LNHNV and CDR2 YYDKDF (reference sequence).